Below, one TCR beta chain is given with its context. The data derive from a study of blood T cell repertoires in COVID-19. Source study methods: Amplification of reference gene primers was used by the study to estimate nucleated cell counts. The method was immunoSEQ multiplex PCR; TCRdb's version includes in-frame clones alone and lacks a portion of them. V, J and clone size reflect that table, while D and trimming were determined from the DNA. Of about 310,000 clones in the sample, around 91% were seen once. V lost 6 bases and J 2 bases, leaving 19 bases between the germline ends. CDR3 size: 17 residues. Germline assignment: CDR1 SEHNR and CDR2 FQNEAQ (reference sequence).

The chain couples TRBV7-9 to TRBJ2-2; D may be TRBD1 (6 bases). The source material was peripheral blood. This clonotype originated in a woman in her thirties or forties with COVID-19, enrolled during active disease. Here the CDR3 reads CASRASGTSRNTGELFF. The CDR3 DNA is TGTGCCAGCAGGGCATCCGGGACATCTAGAAACACCGGGGAGCTGTTTTTT.